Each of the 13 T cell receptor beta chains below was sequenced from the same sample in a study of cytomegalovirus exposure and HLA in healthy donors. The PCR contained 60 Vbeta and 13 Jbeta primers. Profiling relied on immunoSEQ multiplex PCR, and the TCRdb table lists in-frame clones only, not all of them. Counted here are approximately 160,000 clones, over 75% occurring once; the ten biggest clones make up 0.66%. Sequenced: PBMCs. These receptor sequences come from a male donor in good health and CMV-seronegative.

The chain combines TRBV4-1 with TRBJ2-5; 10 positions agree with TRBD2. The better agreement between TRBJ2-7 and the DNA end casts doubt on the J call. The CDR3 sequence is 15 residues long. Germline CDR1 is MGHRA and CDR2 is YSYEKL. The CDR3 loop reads CASSQAGTSAYEQYF. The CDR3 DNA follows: TGCGCCAGCAGCCAGGCCGGGACTAGCGCCTACGAGCAGTACTTC.

The CDR3 DNA sequence: TGTGCCAGCAGCTTACTCCCAGGGATGGGCACCGGGGAGCTGTTTTTT. Amino acids: CASSLLPGMGTGELFF. The chain uses TRBV7-2 and TRBJ2-2; tentatively, D is TRBD1 (5 bases). The CDR3 totals 16 residues. Trimming stripped 2 bases from V and 4 bases from J, with 14 bases between. Germline V gene data show CDR1 as SGHTA and CDR2 as FQGNSA.

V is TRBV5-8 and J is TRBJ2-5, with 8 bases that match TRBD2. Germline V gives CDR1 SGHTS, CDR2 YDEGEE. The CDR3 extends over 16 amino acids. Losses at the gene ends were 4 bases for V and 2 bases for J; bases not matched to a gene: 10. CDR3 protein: CASSPGRGALQETQYF. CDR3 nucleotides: TGTGCCAGCAGCCCCGGGAGGGGTGCTTTACAAGAGACCCAGTACTTC.

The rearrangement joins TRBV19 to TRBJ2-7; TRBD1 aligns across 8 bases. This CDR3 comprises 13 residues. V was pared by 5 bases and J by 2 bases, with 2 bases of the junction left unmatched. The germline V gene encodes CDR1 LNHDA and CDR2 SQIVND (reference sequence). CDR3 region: CASSGQGPYEQYF. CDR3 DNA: TGTGCCAGTAGTGGACAGGGCCCCTACGAGCAGTACTTC.

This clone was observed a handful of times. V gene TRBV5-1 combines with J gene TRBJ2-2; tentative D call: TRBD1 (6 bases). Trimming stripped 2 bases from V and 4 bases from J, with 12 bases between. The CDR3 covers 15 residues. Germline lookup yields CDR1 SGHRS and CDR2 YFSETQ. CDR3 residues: CASSFDRLGTGELFF. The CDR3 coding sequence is TGCGCCAGCAGCTTTGACAGGCTTGGCACCGGGGAGCTGTTTTTT.

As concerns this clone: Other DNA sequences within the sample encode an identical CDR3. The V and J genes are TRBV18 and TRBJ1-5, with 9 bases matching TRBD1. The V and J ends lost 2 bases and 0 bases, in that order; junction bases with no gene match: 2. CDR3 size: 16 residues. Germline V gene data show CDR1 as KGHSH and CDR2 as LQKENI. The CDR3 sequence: CASSPGTGLSNQPQHF. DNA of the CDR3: TGTGCCAGCTCACCAGGGACAGGGCTTAGCAATCAGCCCCAGCATTTT.

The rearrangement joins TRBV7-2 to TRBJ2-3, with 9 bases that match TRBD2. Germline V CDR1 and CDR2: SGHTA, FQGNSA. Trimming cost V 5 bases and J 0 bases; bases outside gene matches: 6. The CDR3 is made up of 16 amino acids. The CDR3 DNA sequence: TGTGCCAGCAGCCTTAGCGGGAGCACTAGCACAGATACGCAGTATTTT. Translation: CASSLSGSTSTDTQYF.

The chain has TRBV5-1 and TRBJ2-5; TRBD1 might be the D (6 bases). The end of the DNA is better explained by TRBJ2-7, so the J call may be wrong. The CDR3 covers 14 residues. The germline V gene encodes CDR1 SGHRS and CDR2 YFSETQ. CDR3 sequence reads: CASSLVAGAYEQYF. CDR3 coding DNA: TGCGCCAGCAGCTTGGTAGCAGGGGCCTACGAGCAGTACTTC.

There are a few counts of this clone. This CDR3 reads CASSLVGGLAVNEQFF. The CDR3 DNA sequence: TGTGCCAGCAGCTTAGTTGGGGGACTAGCGGTAAATGAGCAGTTCTTC. V is TRBV11-3 and J is TRBJ2-1, with 11 bases aligning to TRBD2. Looked up from germline, CDR1 is SGHNT and CDR2 is YENEEA. This CDR3 spans 16 amino acids. V lost 1 base and J lost 7; bases outside the gene matches: 6.

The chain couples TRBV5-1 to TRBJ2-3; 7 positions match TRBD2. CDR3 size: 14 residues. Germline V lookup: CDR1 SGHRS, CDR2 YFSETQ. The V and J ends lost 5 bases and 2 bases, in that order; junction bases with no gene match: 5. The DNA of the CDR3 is TGCGCCAGCAGGGAGGCGGGAGCCACAGATACGCAGTATTTT. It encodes CASREAGATDTQYF. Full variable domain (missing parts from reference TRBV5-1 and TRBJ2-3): KAGVTQTPRYLIKTRGQQVTLSCSPISGHRSVSWYQQTPGQGLQFLFEYFSETQRNKGNFPGRFSGRQFSNSRSEMNVSTLELGDSALYLCASREAGATDTQYFGPGTRLTVL.

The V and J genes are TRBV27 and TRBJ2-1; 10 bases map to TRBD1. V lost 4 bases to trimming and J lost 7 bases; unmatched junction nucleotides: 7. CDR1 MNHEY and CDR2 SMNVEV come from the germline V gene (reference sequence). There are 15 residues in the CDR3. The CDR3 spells CASSSWGTGVNEQFF. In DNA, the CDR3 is TGTGCCAGCAGTTCGTGGGGGACAGGGGTAAATGAGCAGTTCTTC.

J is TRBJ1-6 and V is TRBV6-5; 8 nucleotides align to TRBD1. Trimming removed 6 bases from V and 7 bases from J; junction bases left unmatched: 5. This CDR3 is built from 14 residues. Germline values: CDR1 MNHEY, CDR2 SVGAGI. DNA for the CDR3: TGTGCCAGCAGGACAGGGGTTCGGAATTCACCCCTCCACTTT. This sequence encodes CASRTGVRNSPLHF.

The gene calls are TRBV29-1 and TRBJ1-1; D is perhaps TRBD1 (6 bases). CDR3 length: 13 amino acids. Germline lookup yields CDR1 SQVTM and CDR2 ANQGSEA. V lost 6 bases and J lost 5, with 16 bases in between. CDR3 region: CSVPTVGGTEAFF. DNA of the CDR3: TGCAGCGTCCCAACGGTAGGGGGAACTGAAGCTTTCTTT.